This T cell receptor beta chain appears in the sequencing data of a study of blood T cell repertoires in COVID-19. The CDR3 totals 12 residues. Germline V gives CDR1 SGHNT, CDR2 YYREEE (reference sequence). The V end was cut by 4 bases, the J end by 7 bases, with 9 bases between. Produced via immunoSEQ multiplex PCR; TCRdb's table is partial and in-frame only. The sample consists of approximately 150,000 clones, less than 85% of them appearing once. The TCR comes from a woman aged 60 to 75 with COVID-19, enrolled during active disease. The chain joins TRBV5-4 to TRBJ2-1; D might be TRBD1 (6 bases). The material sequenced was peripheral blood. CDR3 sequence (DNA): TGTGCCAGCAGCCGGACAGAAAATGAGCAGTTCTTC. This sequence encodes CASSRTENEQFF.